The following is a T cell receptor beta chain sequence with its context. The CDR3 has 13 amino acids. Germline CDR1 KGHSH, CDR2 LQKENI. V lost 4 bases and J 8 bases, leaving 14 bases between the germline ends. Here immunoSEQ multiplex PCR was the method, and the copy in TCRdb shows in-frame clones only, minus some. Of about 40,000 clones in the sample, around nine tenths are singletons; the top ten hold 1% to 1.5%. The sample comes from a study of T cell changes during pregnancy in multiple sclerosis. The chain joins TRBV18 to TRBJ1-2, with a weak D call TRBD1 (5 bases). Specimen: peripheral blood, collected before pregnancy. The TCR comes from a female donor with multiple sclerosis, enrolled in a pregnancy study. This CDR3 reads CASSLSSDSGYTF. DNA for the CDR3: TGTGCCAGCTCACTATCCTCAGACAGCGGCTACACCTTC.